The 30 T cell receptor beta chains below were found in one sample sequenced in a study of OX40 agonist ivuxolimab in advanced cancers. The data were produced by immunoSEQ multiplex PCR, yet TCRdb's version contains in-frame clones alone and is incomplete. The table lists about 78,000 clones, approximately 90% of them singletons, with 2.8% in the top ten. The sample was CD4+ or CD8+ T cells sorted from blood, taken in a trial of the OX40 agonist ivuxolimab. These receptors all stem from an adult with an advanced solid tumor such as melanoma, head and neck, liver or kidney cancer.

The V call is TRBV30, the J call TRBJ1-2, with D perhaps TRBD1 (5 bases). V was pared by 5 bases and J by 4 bases, with 20 bases between. Germline CDR1 and CDR2: GTSNPN and SVGIG (reference sequence). The CDR3 has 15 amino acids. The CDR3 DNA is TGTGCCTGGGCCCCGGGACTGGGAGTTCCCTATGGCTACACCTTC. Translation: CAWAPGLGVPYGYTF.

V is TRBV5-1 and J is TRBJ2-5, with 7 positions matching TRBD1. Trimming removed 0 bases from V and 5 bases from J; junction bases left unmatched: 7. This CDR3 has 15 amino acids. Germline V lookup: CDR1 SGHRS, CDR2 YFSETQ. CDR3 sequence: CASSLAPGGSETQYF. The CDR3 coding sequence is TGCGCCAGCAGCTTGGCCCCAGGGGGTTCGGAGACCCAGTACTTC.

V gene TRBV5-1 combines with J gene TRBJ2-3; TRBD2 matches at 7 bases. Germline CDR1 is SGHRS and CDR2 is YFSETQ. Losses at the gene ends were 4 bases for V and 0 bases for J; bases not matched to a gene: 5. The CDR3 consists of 15 residues. In DNA form, the CDR3 reads TGCGCCAGCAGCCAAAGCGGGGCCAGCACAGATACGCAGTATTTT. It yields the protein CASSQSGASTDTQYF. The full variable domain, rest sourced from reference TRBV5-1 and TRBJ2-3, is KAGVTQTPRYLIKTRGQQVTLSCSPISGHRSVSWYQQTPGQGLQFLFEYFSETQRNKGNFPGRFSGRQFSNSRSEMNVSTLELGDSALYLCASSQSGASTDTQYFGPGTRLTVL.

This clone showed up just once. The V call is TRBV9, the J call TRBJ1-3; maybe TRBD1 (6 bases). V dropped 4 bases and J dropped 0 bases, with 11 bases sitting between them. CDR3 size: 15 residues. Germline values: CDR1 SGDLS, CDR2 YYNGEE. The CDR3 bases are TGTGCCAGCAGCCGACAGGCCTCCTCTGGAAACACCATATATTTT. Translated: CASSRQASSGNTIYF. The whole variable domain, remainder taken from reference TRBV9 and TRBJ1-3, is DSGVTQTPKHLITATGQRVTLRCSPRSGDLSVYWYQQSLDQGLQFLIQYYNGEERAKGNILERFSAQQFPDLHSELNLSSLELGDSALYFCASSRQASSGNTIYFGEGSWLTVV.

This clone appeared once. The V gene is TRBV5-1, the J gene TRBJ2-3; tentatively, D is TRBD1 (6 bases). Trimming pared 0 bases from V and 7 bases from J, leaving 15 bases between. CDR3 length equals 15 residues. Germline CDR1 is SGHRS and CDR2 is YFSETQ. CDR3 DNA: TGCGCCAGCAGCTTGGGACAGGTGGGGTCCAATACGCAGTATTTT. The encoded protein is CASSLGQVGSNTQYF.

The chain employs TRBV2 and TRBJ2-7; D gene unclear. Trimming stripped 6 bases from V and 2 bases from J, with 17 bases between. The germline V gene encodes CDR1 SNHLY and CDR2 FYNNEI. There are 15 residues in the CDR3. For the CDR3, the DNA is TGTGCCAGCAGCAACGGACCGTTCCGGCCCTACGAGCAGTACTTC. Its protein product is CASSNGPFRPYEQYF.

Only one count was recorded for this clone. Other DNA variants within this sample encode the same CDR3. The V call is TRBV5-1, the J call TRBJ2-5; possibly TRBD2 for D (6 bases). The CDR3 is made up of 14 amino acids. The germline V and J ends were trimmed by 0 bases and 2 bases, with 8 bases remaining between them. Germline V gene data show CDR1 as SGHRS and CDR2 as YFSETQ. Here the CDR3 DNA reads TGCGCCAGCAGCTTGGGTGGAGGGCAAGAGACCCAGTACTTC. Amino acid sequence: CASSLGGGQETQYF.

The chain uses TRBV5-4 and TRBJ2-7; D gene uncertain. V was shortened by 0 bases and J by 4 bases, with 14 bases between the two germline ends. This CDR3 is built from 15 residues. The V gene's germline CDR1 is SGHNT and CDR2 YYREEE (reference sequence). DNA of the CDR3: TGTGCCAGCAGCTTGGGAGTGGGTTCCTCTTACGAGCAGTACTTC. Translated, it gives CASSLGVGSSYEQYF.

The chain is built from TRBV28 and TRBJ1-5; weak D call: TRBD1 (5 bases). The CDR3 is 12 residues long. Germline V lookup: CDR1 MDHEN, CDR2 SYDVKM. V lost 6 bases to trimming and J lost 13 bases, with 16 bases between them. CDR3 loop: CASSSGTTKQHF. DNA of the CDR3: TGTGCCAGCAGCTCCGGGACTACGAAACAGCATTTT.

This clone was counted a single time. The chain has TRBV18 and TRBJ1-2; 7 nucleotides align to TRBD1. Germline CDR1 is KGHSH and CDR2 is LQKENI. J lost 2 bases, V lost 3 bases, and 6 bases had no gene match. The CDR3 length is 15 residues. In DNA form, the CDR3 reads TGTGCCAGCTCACCCGAGACAGGGTTGAACTATGGCTACACCTTC. The encoded protein is CASSPETGLNYGYTF.

V gene TRBV20-1 combines with J gene TRBJ1-1; 7 bases are a match to TRBD1. Germline loops: CDR1 DFQATT, CDR2 SNEGSKA (reference sequence). V lost 8 bases, J lost 6 bases, and 6 bases stayed unmatched. There are 11 residues in the CDR3. The CDR3 bases are TGCAGTCCAGGGGGTCCCCCTGAAGCTTTCTTT. Its protein product is CSPGGPPEAFF.

The genes are TRBV5-6 and TRBJ2-1; tentatively, D is TRBD1 (6 bases). From germline, CDR1 is SGHDT and CDR2 YYEEEE. CDR3 length: 15 residues. Trimming cost V 2 bases and J 0 bases, with 9 bases left between them. The CDR3 loop is CASSLGGFSYNEQFF. The CDR3 DNA reads TGTGCCAGCAGCTTAGGGGGTTTCTCCTACAATGAGCAGTTCTTC.

The chain links TRBV6-1 to TRBJ1-2; D gene uncertain. This CDR3 has 11 residues. V lost 6 bases to trimming and J lost 8 bases, with 10 bases between them. In germline, CDR1 is MNHNS, CDR2 SASEGT. CDR3 protein: CASRAGGGYTF. CDR3 in DNA: TGTGCCAGCAGGGCGGGCGGGGGCTACACCTTC.

The chain has TRBV19 and TRBJ2-3; no clear D gene. The CDR3 contains 11 residues. The V gene's germline CDR1 is LNHDA and CDR2 SQIVND (reference sequence). V lost 6 bases and J 4 bases, leaving 5 bases between the germline ends. CDR3 sequence reads: CASRGPDTQYF. CDR3 coding DNA: TGTGCCAGTAGGGGCCCAGATACGCAGTATTTT.

This sequence joins TRBV25-1 and TRBJ2-3; possibly TRBD1 for D (5 bases). The V and J ends lost 5 bases and 3 bases respectively, with 9 bases between them. CDR3 size: 13 residues. Germline CDR1 and CDR2: MGHDK and SYGVNS. Here the CDR3 reads CASSRGGTDTQYF. The CDR3 nucleotides read TGTGCCAGCAGTAGGGGTGGTACAGATACGCAGTATTTT.

The rearrangement uses TRBV5-1 and TRBJ1-3; D is undetermined. The CDR3 totals 16 residues. CDR1 is SGHRS, CDR2 YFSETQ, per germline. Deletions cut 0 bases from V and 4 bases from J, with 14 bases between. The chain's CDR3 is CASSLVGSMGGNTIYF. Here the CDR3 DNA reads TGCGCCAGCAGCTTGGTGGGCAGCATGGGAGGAAACACCATATATTTT. Drawing the rest from reference TRBV5-1 and TRBJ1-3, the complete variable domain is KAGVTQTPRYLIKTRGQQVTLSCSPISGHRSVSWYQQTPGQGLQFLFEYFSETQRNKGNFPGRFSGRQFSNSRSEMNVSTLELGDSALYLCASSLVGSMGGNTIYFGEGSWLTVV.

This chain links TRBV5-4 with TRBJ2-2; D remains ambiguous. Between the trimmed V and J ends, which lost 4 bases and 2 bases, there was a span of 9 bases. The CDR3 length is 14 residues. Germline CDR1 is SGHNT and CDR2 is YYREEE (reference sequence). The CDR3 sequence is CASSPVPNTGELFF. The CDR3 DNA reads TGTGCCAGCAGCCCGGTCCCTAACACCGGGGAGCTGTTTTTT. The entire variable domain, with the rest obtained from reference TRBV5-4 and TRBJ2-2, is as follows: ETGVTQSPTHLIKTRGQQVTLRCSSQSGHNTVSWYQQALGQGPQFIFQYYREEENGRGNFPPRFSGLQFPNYSSELNVNALELDDSALYLCASSPVPNTGELFFGEGSRLTVL.

The chain carries TRBV29-1 and TRBJ2-1, with TRBD2 matching 7 bases. CDR1 SQVTM and CDR2 ANQGSEA come from the germline V gene. CDR3 length equals 16 residues. V trimming: 3 bases; J trimming: 5 bases; junction bases outside the gene matches: 13. In nucleotides, the CDR3 is TGCAGCGTTGATGGGGAAGTGCTAGCGGCCGACAATGAGCAGTTCTTC. The encoded protein is CSVDGEVLAADNEQFF.

This clone was observed once. The J gene is TRBJ2-5, the V gene TRBV19; 7 bases line up with TRBD2. The CDR3 runs to 11 residues. From germline, CDR1 is LNHDA and CDR2 SQIVND (reference sequence). The V gene end was trimmed by 6 bases and the J gene end by 5 bases; junction bases not matched to a gene: 0. In nucleotides, the CDR3 is TGTGCCAGTAGGGGGGGGGAGACCCAGTACTTC. This translates into CASRGGETQYF. Combining the CDR3 with reference TRBV19 and TRBJ2-5 gives the whole variable domain DGGITQSPKYLFRKEGQNVTLSCEQNLNHDAMYWYRQDPGQGLRLIYYSQIVNDFQKGDIAEGYSVSREKKESFPLTVTSAQKNPTAFYLCASRGGETQYFGPGTRLLVL.

This sequence joins TRBV27 and TRBJ2-7; TRBD1 agrees at 8 bases. With 5 bases clipped from V and 2 bases from J, the junction kept 8 bases outside the gene matches. The CDR3 has 15 amino acids. Germline V CDR1 and CDR2: MNHEY, SMNVEV (reference sequence). The CDR3 bases are TGTGCCAGCAGTGCCCGACAGGGGAGCACCTACGAGCAGTACTTC. It translates to CASSARQGSTYEQYF.

The V and J genes are TRBV28 and TRBJ2-2; D call uncertain. The CDR3 has 11 residues. Germline V lookup: CDR1 MDHEN, CDR2 SYDVKM. V lost 4 bases and J lost 16, with 13 bases in between. As DNA, the CDR3 is TGTGCCAGCAGTTCCTCCCCCGTGCAGTTTTTT. This translates into CASSSSPVQFF. The full variable domain, rest sourced from reference TRBV28 and TRBJ2-2, is DVKVTQSSRYLVKRTGEKVFLECVQDMDHENMFWYRQDPGLGLRLIYFSYDVKMKEKGDIPEGYSVSREKKERFSLILESASTNQTSMYLCASSSSPVQFFGEGSRLTVL.

CDR3 sequence: CASRTGRNTEAFF. CDR3 nucleotides: TGCGCCAGTAGGACAGGGAGGAACACTGAAGCTTTCTTT. V gene TRBV5-1 combines with J gene TRBJ1-1, with 8 bases aligning to TRBD1. Germline V CDR1 and CDR2: SGHRS, YFSETQ. This CDR3 spans 13 amino acids. Unmatched junction bases numbered 4, after V lost 8 bases and J lost 1 base. Complete variable domain (other parts from reference TRBV5-1 and TRBJ1-1): KAGVTQTPRYLIKTRGQQVTLSCSPISGHRSVSWYQQTPGQGLQFLFEYFSETQRNKGNFPGRFSGRQFSNSRSEMNVSTLELGDSALYLCASRTGRNTEAFFGQGTRLTVV.

The chain is built from TRBV7-9 and TRBJ1-2, with D possibly being TRBD1 (5 bases). V lost 0 bases to trimming and J lost 14 bases, with 22 bases between them. Looked up from germline, CDR1 is SEHNR and CDR2 is FQNEAQ (reference sequence). This CDR3 region has 15 residues. CDR3 bases: TGTGCCAGCAGCTTAGCGGGGCAGGGAGCCTATTCGAGGACCTTC. Its protein product is CASSLAGQGAYSRTF.

This clone was seen just once. This chain connects TRBV5-1 to TRBJ2-7; D is undetermined. The CDR3 totals 14 residues. Germline loops: CDR1 SGHRS, CDR2 YFSETQ. V gave up 8 bases and J gave up 0 bases, with 15 bases separating them. The CDR3 coding sequence is TGCGCCAGTTCCCAGGACCCGAGCTCCTACGAGCAGTACTTC. Translation: CASSQDPSSYEQYF.

This chain uses TRBV7-9 with TRBJ2-3, with D possibly TRBD2 on 5 matching bases. Germline CDR1 SEHNR, CDR2 FQNEAQ (reference sequence). Between the trimmed V and J ends, which lost 8 bases and 2 bases, there was a span of 14 bases. This CDR3 has 14 amino acids. CDR3 residues: CASPPADSTDTQYF. Written as DNA, the CDR3 is TGTGCCAGCCCCCCGGCGGACTCCACAGATACGCAGTATTTT.

The gene calls are TRBV10-3 and TRBJ2-7; D might be TRBD1 (6 bases). CDR3 length: 14 amino acids. Germline assignment: CDR1 ENHRY and CDR2 SYGVKD. V lost 2 bases to trimming and J lost 1 base, with 9 bases between them. This chain's CDR3 is CAISETQGSYEQYF. CDR3 coding DNA: TGTGCCATCAGTGAGACACAGGGATCCTACGAGCAGTACTTC.

This clone was counted a single time. V gene TRBV9 combines with J gene TRBJ1-2; maybe TRBD1 (6 bases). Germline CDR1 reads SGDLS; CDR2 reads YYNGEE. This CDR3 spans 14 amino acids. The V end lost 3 bases, the J end lost 2 bases, and 11 bases lay between the germline ends. DNA of the CDR3: TGTGCCAGCAGCGCCCAGGGGCTCAACTATGGCTACACCTTC. It encodes CASSAQGLNYGYTF.

The rearrangement uses TRBV2 and TRBJ1-3; the D is unclear. The CDR3 has 14 residues. V lost 6 bases, J lost 0 bases, and 9 bases lay in between. Germline loops: CDR1 SNHLY, CDR2 FYNNEI. CDR3 sequence: CASRDASSGNTIYF. DNA of the CDR3: TGTGCCAGCAGGGACGCCAGCTCTGGAAACACCATATATTTT. Using reference TRBV2 and TRBJ1-3 for the parts outside the CDR3, the full variable domain is EPEVTQTPSHQVTQMGQEVILRCVPISNHLYFYWYRQILGQKVEFLVSFYNNEISEKSEIFDDQFSVERPDGSNFTLKIRSTKLEDSAMYFCASRDASSGNTIYFGEGSWLTVV.

The chain carries TRBV6-5 and TRBJ2-7, with 10 bases matching TRBD1. V lost 7 bases and J lost 7; bases outside the gene matches: 7. The CDR3 runs to 13 residues. Germline V gene data show CDR1 as MNHEY and CDR2 as SVGAGI. CDR3 in amino acids: CASTIRTGGEQYF. In nucleotides, the CDR3 is TGTGCCAGCACTATCAGGACAGGGGGGGAGCAGTACTTC.

The chain recombines TRBV2 with TRBJ2-2; no definite D call. Per germline, CDR1 SNHLY and CDR2 FYNNEI. This CDR3 is 13 amino acids long. With 2 bases removed from V and 4 bases from J, the gap between germline ends came to 5 bases. The CDR3 DNA is TGTGCCAGCAGTGAATCCCCCACCGGGGAGCTGTTTTTT. It codes for CASSESPTGELFF. The whole variable domain, filled in from reference TRBV2 and TRBJ2-2, reads EPEVTQTPSHQVTQMGQEVILRCVPISNHLYFYWYRQILGQKVEFLVSFYNNEISEKSEIFDDQFSVERPDGSNFTLKIRSTKLEDSAMYFCASSESPTGELFFGEGSRLTVL.